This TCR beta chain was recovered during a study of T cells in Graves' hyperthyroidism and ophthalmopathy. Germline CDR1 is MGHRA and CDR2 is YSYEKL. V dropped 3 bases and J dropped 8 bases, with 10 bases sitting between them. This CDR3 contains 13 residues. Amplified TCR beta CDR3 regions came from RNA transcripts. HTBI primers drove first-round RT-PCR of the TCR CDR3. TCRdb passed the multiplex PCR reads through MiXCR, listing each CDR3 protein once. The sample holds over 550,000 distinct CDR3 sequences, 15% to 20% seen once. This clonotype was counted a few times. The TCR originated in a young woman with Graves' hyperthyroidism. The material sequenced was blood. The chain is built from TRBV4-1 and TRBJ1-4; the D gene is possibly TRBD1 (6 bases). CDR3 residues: CASSQVGAEKLFF. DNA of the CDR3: TGCGCCAGCAGCCAGGTGGGGGCGGAAAAACTGTTTTTT.